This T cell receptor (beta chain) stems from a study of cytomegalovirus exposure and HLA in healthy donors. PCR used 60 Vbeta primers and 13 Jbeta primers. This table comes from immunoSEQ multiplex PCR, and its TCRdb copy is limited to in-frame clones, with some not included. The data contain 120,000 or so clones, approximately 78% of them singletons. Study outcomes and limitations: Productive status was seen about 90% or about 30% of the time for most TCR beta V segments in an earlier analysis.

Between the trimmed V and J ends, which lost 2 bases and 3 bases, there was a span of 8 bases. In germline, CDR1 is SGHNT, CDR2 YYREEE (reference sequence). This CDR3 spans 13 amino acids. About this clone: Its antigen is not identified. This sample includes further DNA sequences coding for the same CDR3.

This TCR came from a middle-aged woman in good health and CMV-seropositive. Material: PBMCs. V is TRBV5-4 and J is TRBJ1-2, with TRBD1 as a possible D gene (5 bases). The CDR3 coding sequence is TGTGCCAGCAGCTTCGGGGGGGACTATGGCTACACCTTC. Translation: CASSFGGDYGYTF.